The 32 T cell receptor beta chains presented below share a single source sample, sequenced in a study of T cell repertoires in cytomegalovirus infection. These receptors' antigens are unknown. TCRdb re-derived calls from the reads in MiXCR, one entry per CDR3 protein. The data contain hundreds of thousands of distinct CDR3 sequences, about 42% of them singletons. Sample: cultured PBMCs, taken from culture after CMV antigen stimulation. All receptors derive from a human donor in good health (CMV status not recorded). Some clones in this sample may be carry-over from other donors' samples.

The chain carries TRBV2 and TRBJ2-1, with TRBD2 matching over 10 bases. The CDR3 is 16 amino acids. Germline values: CDR1 SNHLY, CDR2 FYNNEI. Unmatched junction bases numbered 5, after V lost 0 bases and J lost 6 bases. CDR3 DNA sequence: TGTGCCAGCAGTGAAGCTCGGGGACTAGCGACCAATGAGCAGTTCTTC. This sequence encodes CASSEARGLATNEQFF.

The chain joins TRBV29-1 to TRBJ2-3, with D tentatively TRBD1 or TRBD2 (5 bases each). CDR1 and CDR2 (germline): SQVTM, ANQGSEA. This CDR3 has 12 residues. Trimming took off 6 bases at V and 2 bases at J, with 9 bases between the two ends. DNA for the CDR3: TGCAGCGTCTGGGGGTTCACAGATACGCAGTATTTT. Protein sequence: CSVWGFTDTQYF.

J is TRBJ2-3 and V is TRBV27, with 8 nucleotides matching TRBD1. The V gene's germline CDR1 is MNHEY and CDR2 SMNVEV (reference sequence). The trim removed 2 bases at V and 4 bases at J, leaving 2 bases unmatched. CDR3 length: 14 amino acids. The CDR3 loop reads CASSLAGQADTQYF. In nucleotides, the CDR3 is TGTGCCAGCAGTTTAGCGGGACAGGCAGATACGCAGTATTTT.

This clonotype was found once. The CDR3 here is CASSLTDWPRSTQYF. The CDR3 DNA follows: TGTGCCAGCAGCCTAACGGACTGGCCCAGGTCGACGCAGTATTTT. This chain joins TRBV7-8 and TRBJ2-3; D perhaps matches TRBD2 (5 bases). V was pared by 5 bases and J by 9 bases, with 21 bases between. The germline gives CDR1 SGHVS, CDR2 FQNEAQ. This CDR3 contains 15 residues.

J is TRBJ2-2 and V is TRBV6-2 or TRBV6-3, with D possibly TRBD1 on 6 matching bases. The V and J ends lost 9 bases and 7 bases respectively, with 18 bases between them. This CDR3 spans 14 amino acids. Germline CDR1 MNHEY, CDR2 SVGEGT. The CDR3 nucleotides are TGTGCCAGTTCAGGGGTACAAGGACTCGGGGAGCTGTTTTTT. This codes for CASSGVQGLGELFF.

This clonotype was counted a single time. The V gene is TRBV12-3 or TRBV12-4, the J gene TRBJ2-7; 9 nucleotides match TRBD2. J was trimmed by 4 bases and V by 9 bases; bases with no gene match: 7. The CDR3 is 13 residues long. In DNA, the CDR3 is TGTGCCAGAAGACTGACTAGCGGATACGAGCAGTACTTC. Its protein is CARRLTSGYEQYF.

This clonotype showed up just once. CDR3 sequence reads: CASSATPAPGYEQYF. Written as DNA, the CDR3 is TGTGCCAGCAGTGCCACCCCGGCCCCAGGGTACGAGCAGTACTTC. The chain links TRBV27 to TRBJ2-7; D perhaps matches TRBD1 (5 bases). Per germline, CDR1 MNHEY and CDR2 SMNVEV (reference sequence). The germline V and J ends were trimmed by 5 bases and 4 bases, with 18 bases remaining between them. The CDR3 contains 15 residues.

This clonotype came up a few times. The chain carries TRBV7-9 and TRBJ1-1; 11 positions agree with TRBD1. V gave up 5 bases and J gave up 3 bases; unmatched junction bases: 5. This CDR3 spans 15 amino acids. Germline assignment: CDR1 SEHNR and CDR2 FQNEAQ (reference sequence). The CDR3 sequence: CASSPSGQGDTEAFF. The DNA for the CDR3 is TGTGCCAGCAGCCCATCGGGACAGGGGGACACTGAAGCTTTCTTT.

This chain uses TRBV5-4 with TRBJ2-1; D possibly uses TRBD1 or TRBD2 (6 bases each). Germline V CDR1 and CDR2: SGHNT, YYREEE (reference sequence). The CDR3 sequence is 14 residues long. V was clipped by 1 base and J by 8 bases, with 13 bases between them. The CDR3 bases are TGTGCCAGCAGCTTGCCGGGGGCGGGCGATGAGCAGTTCTTC. This encodes CASSLPGAGDEQFF.

The chain carries TRBV9 and TRBJ1-1; a weak D match, TRBD1 (6 bases). Germline-derived CDR1 and CDR2 are SGDLS and YYNGEE. The CDR3 is 14 amino acids. The V and J ends lost 4 bases and 7 bases respectively, with 17 bases between them. The CDR3 region has the DNA TGTGCCAGCAGCCCCAGAGGGGGGGCGGATGAAGCTTTCTTT. This gives the protein CASSPRGGADEAFF.

The chain combines TRBV7-3 with TRBJ1-2; perhaps TRBD1 as D (6 bases). V shed 5 bases and J shed 4 bases, with 14 bases lying between them. The CDR3 has 14 amino acids. Looked up from germline, CDR1 is SGHTA and CDR2 is FQGTGA. CDR3 in DNA: TGTGCCAGCAGCCGTGGGGACACATCCTATGGCTACACCTTC. As protein: CASSRGDTSYGYTF.

The V and J genes are TRBV7-6 and TRBJ2-1; unclear D gene. CDR3 length: 15 residues. CDR1 is SGHVS and CDR2 is FNYEAQ in the germline V gene. Between the trimmed V and J ends, which lost 1 base and 6 bases, there was a span of 13 bases. As DNA, the CDR3 is TGTGCCAGCAGCTTAGATTCTACGGGTTTCAATGAGCAGTTCTTC. This gives the protein CASSLDSTGFNEQFF. Filled out from reference TRBV7-6 and TRBJ2-1, the complete variable domain reads GAGVSQSPRYKVTKRGQDVALRCDPISGHVSLYWYRQALGQGPEFLTYFNYEAQQDKSGLPNDRFSAERPEGSISTLTIQRTEQRDSAMYRCASSLDSTGFNEQFFGPGTRLTVL.

This clonotype occurred a few times. The V gene is TRBV7-2, the J gene TRBJ2-7, with 8 bases aligning to TRBD2. CDR1 and CDR2 from the germline V gene are SGHTA and FQGNSA. The junction had 18 bases not matched to a gene; V was cut back by 5 bases and J by 3 bases. The CDR3 contains 18 residues. CDR3 amino acids: CASSAGTRTAGAHYEQYF. CDR3 coding DNA: TGTGCCAGCAGCGCTGGGACTAGAACTGCGGGGGCACACTACGAGCAGTACTTC.

V gene TRBV5-1 combines with J gene TRBJ2-5; 9 bases are a match to TRBD1. V was clipped by 4 bases and J by 5 bases; unmatched bases: 6. The CDR3 has 14 residues. The germline V gene encodes CDR1 SGHRS and CDR2 YFSETQ. CDR3 region: CASSAGTGIETQYF. The CDR3 DNA is TGCGCCAGCAGCGCCGGGACAGGGATCGAGACCCAGTACTTC.

With regard to this clonotype: This may be a read error: a much more frequent sequence differs by one nucleotide. This chain uses TRBV2 with TRBJ2-3, with unresolved D. Germline V gene lookup returns CDR1 SNHLY and CDR2 FYNNEI. V was cut by 6 bases and J by 2 bases, with 6 bases left in between. The CDR3 loop spans 12 amino acids. The DNA of the CDR3 is TGTGCCAGCAGGCCATACACAGATACGCAGTATTTT. This sequence encodes CASRPYTDTQYF.

The rearrangement links TRBV19 to TRBJ2-1; 7 bases align to TRBD2. The CDR3 has 13 amino acids. V shed 5 bases, J shed 15 bases, and the junction held 13 bases outside the gene matches. Germline values: CDR1 LNHDA, CDR2 SQIVND (reference sequence). Here the CDR3 reads CASSLRGFGGGFF. The DNA for the CDR3 is TGTGCCAGTAGTTTAAGGGGCTTTGGGGGGGGGTTCTTC.

This clonotype came up a few times. The chain has TRBV7-7 and TRBJ2-5, with unresolved D. The germline V gene has CDR1 SSHAT and CDR2 FNYEAQ (reference sequence). With 5 bases removed from V and 1 base from J, the gap between germline ends came to 14 bases. The CDR3 runs 15 residues. CDR3 in amino acids: CASSLDLYSQETQYF. The DNA for the CDR3 is TGTGCCAGCAGCCTGGATCTATACTCCCAAGAGACCCAGTACTTC. Using reference TRBV7-7 and TRBJ2-5 for the parts outside the CDR3, the full variable domain is GAGVSQSPRYKVTKRGQDVTLRCDPISSHATLYWYQQALGQGPEFLTYFNYEAQPDKSGLPSDRFSAERPEGSISTLTIQRTEQRDSAMYRCASSLDLYSQETQYFGPGTRLLVL.

This clonotype was found a few times. This CDR3 is CASSDVSNQPQHF. The CDR3 bases are TGTGCCAGCAGTGATGTCAGTAATCAGCCCCAGCATTTT. The rearrangement uses TRBV2 and TRBJ1-5; no reliable D call. V shed 3 bases and J shed 4 bases, with 7 bases lying between them. This CDR3 is built from 13 residues. Looked up from germline, CDR1 is SNHLY and CDR2 is FYNNEI.

The J gene is TRBJ2-5, the V gene TRBV12-3 or TRBV12-4; no clear D gene. V dropped 8 bases and J dropped 5 bases, with 9 bases sitting between them. The CDR3 has 11 amino acids. CDR3 residues: CASASRETQYF. The CDR3 region has the DNA TGTGCCAGCGCTAGTCGGGAGACCCAGTACTTC.

The chain joins TRBV7-2 to TRBJ2-7; 7 nucleotides match TRBD2. There are 15 residues in the CDR3. CDR1 and CDR2 (germline): SGHTA, FQGNSA. With V trimmed by 1 base and J by 7 bases, 10 bases remained unmatched. The CDR3: CASSLGGGSRREQYF. The CDR3 nucleotides are TGTGCCAGCAGCTTAGGGGGCGGGAGCCGGAGGGAGCAGTACTTC.

This chain joins TRBV28 and TRBJ1-2; TRBD1 agrees at 7 bases. The CDR3 is made up of 14 amino acids. From germline, CDR1 is MDHEN and CDR2 SYDVKM. The V gene end was trimmed by 5 bases and the J gene end by 10 bases; junction bases not matched to a gene: 13. The CDR3 bases are TGTGCCAGCAGTATCACCGACAGGGAAGGAACCTACACCTTC. As protein: CASSITDREGTYTF.

The chain combines TRBV24-1 with TRBJ2-1; possible D gene TRBD2, 6 bases. This CDR3 is built from 14 residues. V lost 4 bases and J 3 bases, leaving 9 bases between the germline ends. From germline, CDR1 is KGHDR and CDR2 SFDVKD. The CDR3 sequence: CATSDGSSYNEQFF. In nucleotides, the CDR3 is TGTGCCACCAGTGACGGGAGTAGCTACAATGAGCAGTTCTTC.

The chain couples TRBV5-4 to TRBJ2-1, with D possibly matching TRBD1 (6 bases). The CDR3 loop spans 13 amino acids. With 7 bases removed from V and 6 bases from J, the gap between germline ends came to 14 bases. The germline CDR1 and CDR2 sequences are SGHNT and YYREEE (reference sequence). This CDR3 reads CASGGRVRNEQFF. For the CDR3, the DNA is TGTGCCAGCGGGGGCAGGGTACGCAATGAGCAGTTCTTC.

This sequence joins TRBV7-2 and TRBJ2-3; 9 bases line up with TRBD2. Germline values: CDR1 SGHTA, CDR2 FQGNSA. The ends lost 5 bases at V and 0 bases at J; junction bases unmatched: 3. The CDR3 spans 15 residues. The CDR3 nucleotides are TGTGCCAGCAGCCAACTAGCGGGTAGCACAGATACGCAGTATTTT. Protein product: CASSQLAGSTDTQYF.

There are a few counts of this clonotype. V gene TRBV12-3 or TRBV12-4 combines with J gene TRBJ2-2; D gene uncertain. V gave up 6 bases and J gave up 1 base, with 12 bases separating them. The CDR3 consists of 15 residues. The CDR3, as DNA: TGTGCCAGCAGCCCGCCTGGCCTGAACACCGGGGAGCTGTTTTTT. Its protein product is CASSPPGLNTGELFF.

The chain has TRBV7-9 and TRBJ1-1; D unresolved. The germline V gene encodes CDR1 SEHNR and CDR2 FQNEAQ (reference sequence). Deletions cut 5 bases from V and 4 bases from J, with 11 bases between. The CDR3 loop spans 13 amino acids. CDR3 coding DNA: TGTGCCAGCAGCCCCCAGGTGGTCACTGAAGCTTTCTTT. Amino acid sequence: CASSPQVVTEAFF.

The chain recombines TRBV6-1 with TRBJ1-5, with D maybe TRBD1 (5 bases). This CDR3 comprises 16 residues. Trimming shortened V by 7 bases and J by 0 bases, and 16 bases separated the two germline ends. Germline V gene sequence: CDR1 MNHNS, CDR2 SASEGT. CDR3 nucleotides: TGTGCCAGCACCGGACAAGGGCCCTATAGCAATCAGCCCCAGCATTTT. Protein: CASTGQGPYSNQPQHF.

The rearrangement joins TRBV3-1 to TRBJ1-1; D is unclear. Germline values: CDR1 LGHDT, CDR2 YNNKEL (reference sequence). V was cut by 0 bases and J by 7 bases, with 12 bases left in between. This CDR3 region has 14 residues. CDR3 sequence reads: CASSQDSGRGEAFF. In DNA form, the CDR3 reads TGTGCCAGCAGCCAAGATTCGGGTCGGGGTGAAGCTTTCTTT.

V gene TRBV11-2 combines with J gene TRBJ2-1; 7 bases are shared with TRBD2. Germline V gives CDR1 SGHAT, CDR2 FQNNGV. The CDR3 covers 16 residues. Losses at the gene ends were 1 base for V and 8 bases for J; bases not matched to a gene: 11. CDR3 loop: CASSLVVAGVSHEQFF. CDR3 nucleotide sequence: TGTGCCAGCAGCTTAGTGGTGGCGGGAGTTTCCCATGAGCAGTTCTTC.

This clonotype was seen just once. The chain links TRBV7-6 to TRBJ2-7; 7 positions match TRBD2. From germline, CDR1 is SGHVS and CDR2 FNYEAQ. CDR3 length: 15 residues. The V and J ends lost 5 bases and 2 bases, in that order; junction bases with no gene match: 9. In nucleotides, the CDR3 is TGTGCCAGCAGCCTGCACGGGGGAGGGGCCTACGAGCAGTACTTC. It translates to CASSLHGGGAYEQYF.

This clonotype has a count of ten or more. The chain links TRBV7-2 to TRBJ2-4; possibly TRBD1 or TRBD2 for D (5 bases each). With 1 base removed from V and 8 bases from J, the gap between germline ends came to 6 bases. The CDR3 contains 12 residues. Germline CDR1 SGHTA, CDR2 FQGNSA. The CDR3 reads CASSLVGDIQYF. CDR3 DNA sequence: TGTGCCAGCAGCTTAGTGGGGGACATTCAGTACTTC.

This CDR3 is CASSLGSLVETQYF. The CDR3 DNA sequence: TGTGCCAGCAGCTTAGGCTCCTTGGTAGAGACCCAGTACTTC. The V call is TRBV7-6, the J call TRBJ2-5; no definite D call. This CDR3 has 14 residues. V lost 1 base, J lost 4 bases, and 10 bases lay in between. Germline CDR1 reads SGHVS; CDR2 reads FNYEAQ.